This passage covers 9 T cell receptor beta chains from one sample sequenced in a study of shared T cell receptors in the human thymus. The method was immunoSEQ multiplex PCR; TCRdb's version includes in-frame clones alone and lacks a portion of them. The data contain 700,000 or so clones, 80% to 90% of them singletons. These same records also appear under a second study, on human thymus T cells.

Sample: thymocytes. These receptors originate from a girl less than two years old with a congenital heart defect.

V and J are TRBV5-6 and TRBJ1-6; 7 positions match TRBD1. The CDR3 is made up of 17 amino acids. Trimming at V came to 0 bases and at J to 4 bases, leaving 7 bases not matched to a gene. Germline V gives CDR1 SGHDT, CDR2 YYEEEE. CDR3 sequence: CASSLAGGPKYNSPLHF. Here the CDR3 DNA reads TGTGCCAGCAGCTTGGCAGGGGGACCTAAATATAATTCACCCCTCCACTTT.

This chain joins TRBV5-1 and TRBJ1-1, with 9 nucleotides matching TRBD1. This CDR3 contains 16 residues. Germline V CDR1 and CDR2: SGHRS, YFSETQ. J gave up 4 bases and V 0 bases, and 7 bases lay outside the gene matches. For the CDR3, the DNA is TGCGCCAGCAGCTTGGCACCGGGACAGGGATTCACTGAAGCTTTCTTT. Amino acids: CASSLAPGQGFTEAFF.

CDR3 region: CASSHHRQGCYEQYF. The CDR3 nucleotides read TGTGCCAGCAGCCACCACAGACAGGGGTGTTACGAGCAGTACTTC. The rearrangement uses TRBV14 and TRBJ2-7, with TRBD1 matching 8 bases. J lost 4 bases, V lost 3 bases, and 8 bases had no gene match. The CDR3 sequence is 15 residues long. Per germline, CDR1 SGHDN and CDR2 FVKESK.

The chain uses TRBV5-1 and TRBJ1-4; D might be TRBD1 (5 bases). Per the germline V gene, CDR1 is SGHRS and CDR2 is YFSETQ. Trimming removed 1 base at V and 4 bases at J, with 11 bases between. This CDR3 region has 15 residues. The CDR3 DNA follows: TGCGCCAGCAGCTTGAATGCAGGGAATAATGAAAAACTGTTTTTT. This sequence encodes CASSLNAGNNEKLFF.

The V call is TRBV2, the J call TRBJ1-2; the D is unclear. Germline-derived CDR1 and CDR2 are SNHLY and FYNNEI. Trimming shortened V by 1 base and J by 1 base, and 10 bases separated the two germline ends. This CDR3 has 15 residues. CDR3 protein: CASSEGRNSNYGYTF. CDR3 DNA sequence: TGTGCCAGCAGTGAAGGGCGGAATAGTAACTATGGCTACACCTTC.

The J gene is TRBJ1-2, the V gene TRBV27; D remains ambiguous. This CDR3 has 15 residues. Germline values: CDR1 MNHEY, CDR2 SMNVEV (reference sequence). Trimming removed 0 bases from V and 5 bases from J, with 13 bases in between. CDR3 nucleotide sequence: TGTGCCAGCAGTTTATCCGCTTCGGTTGTGTATGGCTACACCTTC. It translates to CASSLSASVVYGYTF.

This clone was counted between two and nine times. V gene TRBV19 combines with J gene TRBJ1-1; D is ambiguous. V was shortened by 8 bases and J by 0 bases, with 25 bases between the two germline ends. Per germline, CDR1 LNHDA and CDR2 SQIVND (reference sequence). The CDR3 consists of 18 residues. The CDR3 region is CASPPQRNSLIMNTEAFF. In nucleotides, the CDR3 is TGTGCCAGTCCCCCTCAGCGGAACAGTCTGATTATGAACACTGAAGCTTTCTTT. Supplemented by reference TRBV19 and TRBJ1-1, the full variable domain reads DGGITQSPKYLFRKEGQNVTLSCEQNLNHDAMYWYRQDPGQGLRLIYYSQIVNDFQKGDIAEGYSVSREKKESFPLTVTSAQKNPTAFYLCASPPQRNSLIMNTEAFFGQGTRLTVV.

The chain couples TRBV9 to TRBJ1-2, with D perhaps TRBD1 (6 bases). CDR3 length: 16 residues. V was shortened by 3 bases and J by 2 bases, with 17 bases between the two germline ends. The germline CDR1 and CDR2 sequences are SGDLS and YYNGEE. This CDR3 reads CASSALQGNPNYGYTF. The CDR3 DNA sequence: TGTGCCAGCAGCGCCTTACAGGGAAACCCCAACTATGGCTACACCTTC.

This chain joins TRBV23-1 and TRBJ1-5, with 7 nucleotides matching TRBD1. TRBV23-1 is treated as an ORF (open reading frame) with a function not yet certain. After removal of 2 bases from V and 14 bases from J, the junction contained 0 bases not matched to a gene. This CDR3 has 10 residues. The CDR3 region has the DNA TGCGCCAGCAGTCAAGACAGGGAGCATTTT. This encodes CASSQDREHF.